The next 28 T cell receptor beta chains were all read from a single sample in a study of blood T cells in healthy people across ages. Primers used in a second PCR of about 6 to 11 cycles were a sample-barcoded 5' primer and a J-beta primer mix. Each CDR3 protein is one row after TCRdb ran MiXCR on the 5' RACE reads. The sample holds 700,000 to 900,000 distinct CDR3 sequences, around 25% seen once. The sample was also reused in another study, on T cells of mothers and their children.

The sample comprised blood. The source is a boy aged 5 to 17 in good health.

J is TRBJ2-7 and V is TRBV9, with D perhaps TRBD1 (5 bases). The CDR3 totals 14 residues. Germline CDR1 SGDLS, CDR2 YYNGEE. The V end was cut by 6 bases, the J end by 1 base, with 14 bases between. The CDR3 sequence is CASTPGIESYEQYF. The CDR3 DNA sequence: TGTGCCAGCACCCCAGGGATCGAGTCCTACGAGCAGTACTTC.

The rearrangement links TRBV9 to TRBJ2-5; tentative D call: TRBD1 (6 bases). Near its end, the DNA agrees better with TRBJ2-1, so the J call may be wrong. The germline V gene encodes CDR1 SGDLS and CDR2 YYNGEE. The CDR3 has 16 amino acids. The CDR3 region has the DNA TGTGCCAGCAGCCCTACGGGACATGACAATTACAATGAGCAGTTCTTC. As protein: CASSPTGHDNYNEQFF.

V is TRBV7-2 and J is TRBJ2-5; weak D call: TRBD2 (5 bases). Germline V CDR1 and CDR2: SGHTA, FQGNSA. With 2 bases removed from V and 5 bases from J, the gap between germline ends came to 15 bases. CDR3 length: 15 residues. In nucleotides, the CDR3 is TGTGCCAGCAGCTTAACGGGGTTGGGAACGGAGACCCAGTACTTC. It yields the protein CASSLTGLGTETQYF.

This chain joins TRBV5-1 and TRBJ2-7; possible D gene TRBD2, 7 bases. The ends were cut back, 2 bases at V and 1 base at J, with 10 bases in the middle. The CDR3 covers 14 residues. Germline assignment: CDR1 SGHRS and CDR2 YFSETQ. CDR3 sequence: CASSFRGASYEQYF. Here the CDR3 DNA reads TGCGCCAGCAGCTTCCGGGGGGCGTCCTACGAGCAGTACTTC.

This clonotype was seen a few times. This chain uses TRBV7-9 with TRBJ2-2, with 10 bases aligning to TRBD1. Germline CDR1 is SEHNR and CDR2 is FQNEAQ (reference sequence). The CDR3 has 17 residues. The ends lost 5 bases at V and 3 bases at J; junction bases unmatched: 9. In DNA form, the CDR3 reads TGTGCCAGCAGCACCACCGACAGGGGGCGAGACACCGGGGAGCTGTTTTTT. It codes for CASSTTDRGRDTGELFF.

This clonotype has just a few counts. This chain joins TRBV28 and TRBJ2-7; TRBD2 matches 13 bases. The CDR3 length is 16 residues. With V trimmed by 2 bases and J by 4 bases, 5 bases remained unmatched. The germline V gene encodes CDR1 MDHEN and CDR2 SYDVKM. The CDR3 here is CASSLTSGGARYEQYF. CDR3 DNA sequence: TGTGCCAGCAGTTTAACTAGCGGGGGGGCTCGGTACGAGCAGTACTTC.

This chain joins TRBV5-4 and TRBJ2-5; D is possibly TRBD1 or TRBD2 (5 bases each). The J call may be incorrect, as the DNA end agrees better with TRBJ2-7. Germline lookup yields CDR1 SGHNT and CDR2 YYREEE (reference sequence). The CDR3 extends over 16 amino acids. The CDR3 sequence is CASSLGGTSRVREQYF. In nucleotides, the CDR3 is TGTGCCAGCAGCTTGGGGGGGACCTCCAGGGTGCGCGAGCAGTACTTC.

This chain uses TRBV3-1 with TRBJ2-7, with D uncertain. This CDR3 is 14 amino acids long. In germline, CDR1 is LGHDT, CDR2 YNNKEL (reference sequence). V shed 0 bases and J shed 5 bases, with 11 bases lying between them. As DNA, the CDR3 is TGTGCCAGCAGCCAAGAAATGGGTCGCGACGAGCAGTACTTC. Its translation: CASSQEMGRDEQYF.

The rearrangement joins TRBV5-1 to TRBJ2-5; TRBD1 matches at 7 bases. J lost 0 bases, V lost 5 bases, and 4 bases had no gene match. CDR3 size: 14 residues. CDR1 is SGHRS, CDR2 YFSETQ, per germline. CDR3 sequence (DNA): TGCGCCAGCAGGACGGGACAGAACCAAGAGACCCAGTACTTC. Translation: CASRTGQNQETQYF.

This clonotype was seen a handful of times. The chain is built from TRBV7-2 and TRBJ2-5, with a possible D match to TRBD2 (6 bases). The CDR3 contains 13 residues. Trimming pared 5 bases from V and 11 bases from J, leaving 18 bases between. Germline V gives CDR1 SGHTA, CDR2 FQGNSA. Written as DNA, the CDR3 is TGTGCCAGCAGCGCTGGGACTCCCAGGGAGCAGTACTTC. This translates into CASSAGTPREQYF.

The chain uses TRBV11-2 and TRBJ1-1, with D unresolved. The CDR3 covers 17 residues. Germline-derived CDR1 and CDR2 are SGHAT and FQNNGV. V was clipped by 5 bases and J by 2 bases, with 21 bases between them. The CDR3 nucleotides are TGTGCCAGCAGCCAAGTAGCGTCTCGGGGAGGAAACACTGAAGCTTTCTTT. It encodes CASSQVASRGGNTEAFF. The full variable domain, with the rest looked up from reference TRBV11-2 and TRBJ1-1, is EAGVAQSPRYKIIEKRQSVAFWCNPISGHATLYWYQQILGQGPKLLIQFQNNGVVDDSQLPKDRFSAERLKGVDSTLKIQPAKLEDSAVYLCASSQVASRGGNTEAFFGQGTRLTVV.

This clonotype was counted only a few times. The CDR3 coding sequence is TGCGCCAGCAGCCCGGGGACAGCGATCTATGGCTACACCTTC. The encoded protein is CASSPGTAIYGYTF. The gene calls are TRBV5-1 and TRBJ1-2; 7 nucleotides line up with TRBD1. Germline trimming cut 4 bases from V and 4 bases from J; bases unmatched to any gene: 7. The germline CDR1 and CDR2 sequences are SGHRS and YFSETQ. This CDR3 region has 14 residues.

The gene calls are TRBV12-3 or TRBV12-4 and TRBJ2-5; 9 bases agree with TRBD1. V gave up 5 bases and J gave up 6 bases; unmatched junction bases: 16. This CDR3 has 17 amino acids. Written as DNA, the CDR3 is TGTGCCAGCAGTCGAGCTACAGGGGGCGTTAGGGGAAAGACCCAGTACTTC. This sequence encodes CASSRATGGVRGKTQYF.

The chain uses TRBV7-9 and TRBJ2-7, with TRBD1 matching over 11 bases. The germline V gene has CDR1 SEHNR and CDR2 FQNEAQ (reference sequence). Germline trimming cut 5 bases from V and 5 bases from J; bases unmatched to any gene: 11. The CDR3 has 16 amino acids. This CDR3 is CASSAWTGGATHEQYF. CDR3 sequence (DNA): TGTGCCAGCAGCGCATGGACAGGGGGCGCGACGCACGAGCAGTACTTC.

This clonotype was observed a handful of times. The J gene is TRBJ2-5, the V gene TRBV10-2, with D uncertain. V lost 6 bases, J lost 1 base, and 12 bases lay in between. Germline CDR1 reads WSHSY; CDR2 reads SAAADI. The length of the CDR3 is 14 residues. The CDR3 here is CASRNRWVQETQYF. CDR3 nucleotides: TGCGCCAGCAGGAACAGATGGGTCCAAGAGACCCAGTACTTC.

The rearrangement joins TRBV12-3 or TRBV12-4 to TRBJ1-1; tentative D call: TRBD1 (6 bases). Trimming cost V 4 bases and J 4 bases, with 13 bases left between them. The CDR3 is 14 amino acids. The CDR3 DNA is TGTGCCAGCAGTTCCACCGACAGGAGCACTGAAGCTTTCTTT. Translation gives CASSSTDRSTEAFF.

The chain has TRBV2 and TRBJ2-7; TRBD1 matches at 12 bases. This CDR3 is built from 14 residues. V gave up 7 bases and J gave up 9 bases; unmatched junction bases: 10. Germline-derived CDR1 and CDR2 are SNHLY and FYNNEI. This CDR3 is CASTRDRGLRGQYF. The CDR3 DNA reads as TGTGCCAGCACCCGGGACAGGGGGCTTCGCGGGCAGTACTTC.

This clonotype was observed a handful of times. The chain links TRBV18 to TRBJ2-1, with 8 nucleotides matching TRBD2. J lost 6 bases, V lost 5 bases, and 9 bases had no gene match. In germline, CDR1 is KGHSH, CDR2 LQKENI. The CDR3 is made up of 15 amino acids. CDR3 sequence: CASSSGPGGLNEQFF. CDR3 coding DNA: TGTGCCAGCTCATCCGGGCCGGGGGGGCTCAATGAGCAGTTCTTC.

This clonotype was counted a few times. The chain joins TRBV29-1 to TRBJ1-4, with D possibly matching TRBD1 (5 bases). The CDR3 runs 12 residues. With 5 bases removed from V and 5 bases from J, the gap between germline ends came to 9 bases. Looked up from germline, CDR1 is SQVTM and CDR2 is ANQGSEA. Here the CDR3 DNA reads TGCAGCGTTTTTGGGGCCAATGAAAAACTGTTTTTT. Protein: CSVFGANEKLFF.

The chain is built from TRBV20-1 and TRBJ2-1; D is unresolved. Germline V gene sequence: CDR1 DFQATT, CDR2 SNEGSKA (reference sequence). This CDR3 contains 12 residues. The DNA of the CDR3 is TGCAGCGCCTTTACATCTGCGGATGAGCAGTTCTTC. Protein sequence: CSAFTSADEQFF.

The J gene is TRBJ2-1, the V gene TRBV10-2; no clear D gene. V lost 4 bases, J lost 1 base, and 8 bases lay in between. Germline lookup yields CDR1 WSHSY and CDR2 SAAADI. The CDR3 is 14 residues long. Written as DNA, the CDR3 is TGCGCCAGCAGTGGTACGGTTTCCTACAATGAGCAGTTCTTC. Residues: CASSGTVSYNEQFF.

This clonotype was found a few times. The genes are TRBV30 and TRBJ2-6; D is possibly TRBD1 or TRBD2 (6 bases each). The V and J ends lost 4 bases and 8 bases respectively, with 24 bases between them. The length of the CDR3 is 17 residues. Germline V gene sequence: CDR1 GTSNPN, CDR2 SVGIG (reference sequence). CDR3 sequence (DNA): TGTGCCTGGACTGGAGGGGGTATCGGGATTTGGACCAACGTCCTGACTTTC. Amino acid sequence: CAWTGGGIGIWTNVLTF. Supplemented by reference TRBV30 and TRBJ2-6, the full variable domain reads SQTIHQWPATLVQPVGSPLSLECTVEGTSNPNLYWYRQAAGRGLQLLFYSVGIGQISSEVPQNLSASRPQDRQFILSSKKLLLSDSGFYLCAWTGGGIGIWTNVLTFGAGSRLTVL.

This chain uses TRBV20-1 with TRBJ2-5; 11 bases map to TRBD2. The germline V gene encodes CDR1 DFQATT and CDR2 SNEGSKA (reference sequence). The CDR3 runs to 16 residues. V dropped 5 bases and J dropped 2; count of bases not matched to a gene: 10. DNA of the CDR3: TGCAGTGCTCACACTAGCGGGGGACACCTACAAGAGACCCAGTACTTC. This sequence encodes CSAHTSGGHLQETQYF.

This clonotype has a handful of counts. The gene calls are TRBV9 and TRBJ2-5, with TRBD2 identical over 8 bases. The V gene end was trimmed by 0 bases and the J gene end by 2 bases; junction bases not matched to a gene: 3. Germline CDR1 is SGDLS and CDR2 is YYNGEE. This CDR3 contains 15 residues. CDR3 nucleotide sequence: TGTGCCAGCAGCGTAGCCCCGGGGGGGCAAGAGACCCAGTACTTC. Translated: CASSVAPGGQETQYF.

V usage is TRBV7-9 and J usage is TRBJ1-2; a weak D match, TRBD1 (5 bases). CDR3 size: 15 residues. V lost 0 bases, J lost 8 bases, and 16 bases lay in between. Germline CDR1 reads SEHNR; CDR2 reads FQNEAQ (reference sequence). CDR3 loop: CASSLASSGTGGYTF. In DNA, the CDR3 is TGTGCCAGCAGCTTAGCGAGTTCCGGGACGGGAGGCTACACCTTC. The full variable domain, with the rest looked up from reference TRBV7-9 and TRBJ1-2, is DTGVSQNPRHKITKRGQNVTFRCDPISEHNRLYWYRQTLGQGPEFLTYFQNEAQLEKSRLLSDRFSAERPKGSFSTLEIQRTEQGDSAMYLCASSLASSGTGGYTFGSGTRLTVV.

In this sample, this clonotype turned up many times. The V and J genes are TRBV6-1 and TRBJ2-7, with 13 bases that match TRBD2. Germline V gene data show CDR1 as MNHNS and CDR2 as SASEGT. The CDR3 runs to 15 residues. After removal of 5 bases from V and 2 bases from J, the junction contained 3 bases not matched to a gene. The CDR3 loop reads CASSQGLAGTYEQYF. Written as DNA, the CDR3 is TGTGCCAGCAGTCAGGGACTAGCGGGGACCTACGAGCAGTACTTC.

There are a few counts of this clonotype. The chain carries TRBV5-1 and TRBJ1-1; no clear D gene. The V and J ends lost 4 bases and 5 bases respectively, with 9 bases between them. This CDR3 spans 12 amino acids. In germline, CDR1 is SGHRS, CDR2 YFSETQ. The chain's CDR3 is CASSDEGTEAFF. Here the CDR3 DNA reads TGCGCCAGCAGCGATGAGGGTACTGAAGCTTTCTTT. The variable domain in full, with the rest retrieved from reference TRBV5-1 and TRBJ1-1, is KAGVTQTPRYLIKTRGQQVTLSCSPISGHRSVSWYQQTPGQGLQFLFEYFSETQRNKGNFPGRFSGRQFSNSRSEMNVSTLELGDSALYLCASSDEGTEAFFGQGTRLTVV.

Comments on this clonotype: The junction and the germline gene differ at one end; a read error may be behind it. V usage is TRBV12-3 or TRBV12-4 and J usage is TRBJ2-7; 8 bases line up with TRBD2. This CDR3 has 18 amino acids. The CDR3 region has the DNA TGTGCCAGCAGTTTAGCTTATTCGGGAGGGATAAGGTCCTACGAGCTGTACTTC. Translating gives CASSLAYSGGIRSYELYF.